The 7 T cell receptor beta chains listed next were all sequenced from one sample in a study of blood T cell repertoires in COVID-19. Profiling relied on immunoSEQ multiplex PCR, and the TCRdb table lists in-frame clones only, not all of them. The sample yields about 160,000 clones, around 82% seen once. The sample was peripheral blood. The source of these receptors is a woman in her 40s with COVID-19, enrolled during active disease.

This chain connects TRBV7-8 to TRBJ2-1, with 10 positions matching TRBD2. The CDR3 spans 17 residues. Germline values: CDR1 SGHVS, CDR2 FQNEAQ. The V and J ends lost 1 base and 2 bases, in that order; junction bases with no gene match: 5. CDR3 loop: CASSLGSSGGPYNEQFF. The CDR3 DNA follows: TGTGCCAGCAGCTTAGGGTCTAGCGGGGGACCCTACAATGAGCAGTTCTTC.

This chain uses TRBV6-4 with TRBJ2-7; D may be TRBD2 (5 bases). CDR1 is MRHNA, CDR2 SNTAGT, per germline. V was cut by 0 bases and J by 6 bases, with 15 bases left in between. The CDR3 contains 15 residues. The CDR3 reads CASSDSLGSRPEQYV. The CDR3 DNA reads as TGTGCCAGCAGTGACTCTCTAGGGAGTCGGCCCGAGCAGTACGTC.

This clone was counted a few times. The chain carries TRBV10-3 and TRBJ2-3; 11 positions agree with TRBD2. The V gene end was trimmed by 5 bases and the J gene end by 2 bases; junction bases not matched to a gene: 3. Germline-derived CDR1 and CDR2 are ENHRY and SYGVKD. This CDR3 is built from 15 residues. CDR3 in DNA: TGTGCCATCAGTCAGACTAGCGGGAACACAGATACGCAGTATTTT. Amino acids: CAISQTSGNTDTQYF.

On this clone itself: Its ends do not fully match the called genes, so a read error is possible. The chain carries TRBV2 and TRBJ2-4; perhaps TRBD1 as D (6 bases). Germline-derived CDR1 and CDR2 are SNHLY and FYNNEI. The CDR3 has 14 amino acids. Here the CDR3 reads CASSEAKVPGQRFF. The DNA of the CDR3 is TGTGCCAGCAGTGAAGCGAAGGTACCGGGACAAAGATTCTTC.

The V gene is TRBV12-5, the J gene TRBJ2-3; 10 bases align to TRBD2. V shed 0 bases and J 1 base; nucleotides not matched to a gene: 1. In germline, CDR1 is LGHNT, CDR2 FRNRAP. This CDR3 contains 16 residues. The CDR3, as DNA: TGTGCTAGTGGTTTGGTAGGGACTAGCGGCACAGATACGCAGTATTTT. Its protein is CASGLVGTSGTDTQYF.

CDR3 DNA sequence: TGTGCCAGCAGCTTGGGCGGGGGTTTGGCCTATGGCTACACCTTC. Protein sequence: CASSLGGGLAYGYTF. V gene TRBV5-4 combines with J gene TRBJ1-2, with TRBD1 as a possible D gene (5 bases). The germline V gene encodes CDR1 SGHNT and CDR2 YYREEE (reference sequence). The CDR3 has 15 residues. Deletions cut 0 bases from V and 4 bases from J, with 13 bases between.

V usage is TRBV29-1 and J usage is TRBJ1-1; TRBD1 aligns across 7 bases. The CDR3 loop spans 13 amino acids. Trimming cost V 7 bases and J 3 bases; bases outside gene matches: 8. Per the germline V gene, CDR1 is SQVTM and CDR2 is ANQGSEA. Written as DNA, the CDR3 is TGCAGCGGGCGACAGGGACGGGACACTGAAGCTTTCTTT. It translates to CSGRQGRDTEAFF.